This T cell receptor beta chain was identified during a study of radiation and T cells in renal cell carcinoma. Whole-study results and caveats: In blood, top tumor clones expanded by 2 weeks, shrinking by 4.

Time point meaning: baseline pretreatment blood. Noted treatment: 15 Gy SBRT to primary tumor, nephrectomy 4 weeks later. After SBRT, blood was collected at 2 and 4 weeks, plus baseline. Clear cell pathology was present in this patient's renal cell carcinoma. TCRdb keeps only in-frame clones here, not all; method: immunoSEQ multiplex PCR. This sample has some 110,000 clones, with approximately 78% found just once. The CDR3 is 16 residues long. V lost 0 bases and J 0 bases, leaving 9 bases between the germline ends. Germline V gene sequence: CDR1 MNHEY, CDR2 SVGAGI. As regards this clone: The antigen is undetermined.

The V gene is TRBV6-5, the J gene TRBJ1-3; D call uncertain. Here the sequenced sample was blood, taken from a patient whose treatment included radiotherapy and nephrectomy. This sequence was found in a woman aged 60-75 years with renal cell carcinoma. CDR3 in DNA: TGTGCCAGCAGTTACTCGCAGGACCACTCTGGAAACACCATATATTTT. Encoded protein: CASSYSQDHSGNTIYF.